This T cell receptor (beta chain) was captured by sequencing in a study of blood T cell repertoires in COVID-19. Study-wide background: Samples representing acute and convalescent COVID-19 were sourced from the United States, Italy and Spain. The cDNA or gDNA used as material had been derived from T cells, B-cell-depleted T cells, or PBMCs.

This CDR3 spans 15 amino acids. The V and J ends lost 0 bases and 7 bases respectively, with 15 bases between them. Germline lookup yields CDR1 LGHNA and CDR2 YNFKEQ. Produced via immunoSEQ multiplex PCR; TCRdb's table is partial and in-frame only. The sample holds 250,000 to 300,000 clones; over 75% are singletons and the top ten take around 12%. This clonotype was sampled from an older woman with acute or convalescent COVID-19. V usage is TRBV4-2 and J usage is TRBJ1-2; D is undetermined. Sequenced: peripheral blood. The CDR3 region is CASSQDPLGSSGYTF. CDR3 sequence (DNA): TGTGCCAGCAGCCAAGATCCTTTGGGGAGTAGTGGCTACACCTTC.